This T cell receptor beta chain stems from a study of shared clonotypes between healthy human individuals. Germline values: CDR1 KGHSH, CDR2 LQKENI. V lost 2 bases, J lost 0 bases, and 5 bases lay in between. The CDR3 contains 14 residues. Study-wide findings and caveats: Shared clonotypes across all four donors exceeded non-shared ones in generation probability.

As defined, naive CD8 cells were CD45RO-negative and positively selected for CCR7, with terminally differentiated effector memory CD45RA+ cells excluded. Donors, healthy HIV-negative adults, lacked recent acute infections or vaccinations. Researchers ran the assay at a deep level. The protocol was immunoSEQ multiplex PCR, while the TCRdb copy is restricted to in-frame clones and leaves out a portion. There are approximately 600,000 clones in the sample; about 95% occur only once, and about 0.11% lies in the top ten. A note on this clone: Its matching antigen is unknown.

This sequence originates from a woman aged 25 to 45 in good health. The chain uses TRBV18 and TRBJ1-3; D remains ambiguous. Input material: naive CD8+ T cells sorted from blood. CDR3 DNA sequence: TGTGCCAGCTCACCAGACTACTCTGGAAACACCATATATTTT. Protein product: CASSPDYSGNTIYF. Based on the CDR3 plus reference TRBV18 and TRBJ1-3, the full variable domain is NAGVMQNPRHLVRRRGQEARLRCSPMKGHSHVYWYRQLPEEGLKFMVYLQKENIIDESGMPKERFSAEFPKEGPSILRIQQVVRGDSAAYFCASSPDYSGNTIYFGEGSWLTVV.